The entry below gives a single TCR beta chain sequence along with its context. Assay used: immunoSEQ multiplex PCR; TCRdb lists only in-frame clones, some missing. The data show hundreds of thousands of clones, about 85% seen once. The data belong to a study of blood T cell repertoires in COVID-19. With 6 bases clipped from V and 7 bases from J, the junction kept 8 bases outside the gene matches. This CDR3 is 15 amino acids long. Germline V gene lookup returns CDR1 MNHEY and CDR2 SVGAGI. The receptor's source is a woman between 18 and 29 years old with acute or convalescent COVID-19. What was sequenced was peripheral blood. The chain carries TRBV6-5 and TRBJ2-1; 11 nucleotides align to TRBD2. The CDR3 DNA reads TGTGCCAGCAGCCTGACTAGCGGGGAAGGGAATGAGCAGTTCTTC. Its translation: CASSLTSGEGNEQFF.